A selection of T cell receptor beta chains follows, all from one sample in a study of regulatory T cells in long-lasting Graves disease. TCRdb re-called the multiplex PCR reads with MiXCR, one entry per CDR3 protein. Here the sample spans about 210,000 distinct CDR3 sequences, approximately 18% being singletons. These same data were also listed under a study on T cells in Graves' hyperthyroidism and ophthalmopathy.

This specimen consisted of peripheral blood mononuclear cells (PBMCs), obtained at new diagnosis, from a patient treated with antithyroid drugs. Receptors originate from a young woman with Graves disease. Each CDR3 is given with its conserved first and last residue. The order of the fields is J gene, clone size, CDR3 length, D gene, V gene, CDR3 protein, CDR3 DNA. D genes are given only for firm matches. Clone size appears in some rows only: once, few, many, or a class for an expanded clone.

J gene: TRBJ2-2
clone size: many
CDR3 length: 15
D gene: TRBD2
V gene: TRBV11-2
CDR3 protein: CASEVAGTNTGELFF
CDR3 DNA: TGTGCCAGCGAAGTAGCGGGGACCAACACCGGGGAGCTGTTTTTT

J gene: TRBJ1-5
clone size: many
CDR3 length: 11
D gene: -
V gene: TRBV2
CDR3 protein: CASSIDQPQHF
CDR3 DNA: TGTGCCAGCAGCATAGATCAGCCCCAGCATTTT

J gene: TRBJ2-7
clone size: many
CDR3 length: 13
D gene: TRBD1
V gene: TRBV29-1
CDR3 protein: CSAGGTDSYEQYF
CDR3 DNA: TGCAGCGCTGGTGGGACAGACTCCTACGAGCAGTACTTC

J gene: TRBJ2-1
clone size: many
CDR3 length: 19
D gene: TRBD2
V gene: TRBV5-1
CDR3 protein: CASSFEAGGSVSSYNEQFF
CDR3 DNA: TGCGCCAGCAGCTTTGAGGCCGGGGGGTCGGTTAGCTCCTACAATGAGCAGTTCTTC

J gene: TRBJ2-1
clone size: many
CDR3 length: 15
D gene: -
V gene: TRBV28
CDR3 protein: CASSSAGASYNEQFF
CDR3 DNA: TGTGCCAGCAGTTCTGCTGGCGCTTCCTACAATGAGCAGTTCTTC

J gene: TRBJ1-6
clone size: many
CDR3 length: 13
D gene: -
V gene: TRBV5-6
CDR3 protein: CASSLGPSWALHF
CDR3 DNA: TGTGCCAGCAGCTTAGGACCTTCCTGGGCCCTCCACTTT

J gene: TRBJ2-5
clone size: many
CDR3 length: 16
D gene: -
V gene: TRBV24-1
CDR3 protein: CATSGYGTPKEETQYF
CDR3 DNA: TGTGCCACCAGTGGGTATGGGACCCCGAAGGAAGAGACCCAGTACTTC

J gene: TRBJ1-2
clone size: -
CDR3 length: 15
D gene: -
V gene: TRBV6-1
CDR3 protein: CASRISAQGMEGYTF
CDR3 DNA: TGTGCCAGCAGGATTTCGGCGCAGGGAATGGAAGGCTACACCTTC

J gene: TRBJ2-1
clone size: many
CDR3 length: 19
D gene: TRBD2
V gene: TRBV5-1
CDR3 protein: CASSSPGLAGSGSYNEQFF
CDR3 DNA: TGCGCCAGCAGCTCGCCGGGACTAGCGGGATCAGGGAGCTACAATGAGCAGTTCTTC

J gene: TRBJ1-5
clone size: many
CDR3 length: 13
D gene: -
V gene: TRBV30
CDR3 protein: CAWSQGSNQPQHF
CDR3 DNA: TGTGCCTGGAGTCAGGGGAGCAATCAGCCCCAGCATTTT

J gene: TRBJ1-1
clone size: many
CDR3 length: 13
D gene: -
V gene: TRBV7-9
CDR3 protein: CAAFGGGHFAAFF
CDR3 DNA: TGTGCCGCTTTCGGGGGGGGCCACTTTGCAGCTTTCTTT

J gene: TRBJ2-4
clone size: few
CDR3 length: 17
D gene: TRBD2
V gene: TRBV27
CDR3 protein: CASSLETGTKAANIQYF
CDR3 DNA: TGTGCCAGCAGTTTAGAGACCGGGACTAAGGCCGCAAACATTCAGTACTTC

J gene: TRBJ1-1
clone size: many
CDR3 length: 15
D gene: -
V gene: TRBV27
CDR3 protein: CASSLGLGGNTEAFF
CDR3 DNA: TGTGCCAGCAGTTTAGGGTTAGGCGGTAACACTGAAGCTTTCTTT

J gene: TRBJ2-3
clone size: many
CDR3 length: 16
D gene: TRBD2
V gene: TRBV2
CDR3 protein: CASRGGGLARADTQYF
CDR3 DNA: TGTGCCAGCAGGGGGGGGGGACTAGCTCGAGCAGATACGCAGTATTTT

J gene: TRBJ2-5
clone size: -
CDR3 length: 14
D gene: TRBD2
V gene: TRBV6-1
CDR3 protein: CGSSRRGGKETQYF
CDR3 DNA: TGTGGCAGCAGCCGGCGGGGAGGGAAAGAGACCCAGTACTTC

J gene: TRBJ1-4
clone size: many
CDR3 length: 15
D gene: TRBD1
V gene: TRBV5-4
CDR3 protein: CASSYNRGINEKLFF
CDR3 DNA: TGTGCCAGCAGCTATAACAGGGGGATTAATGAAAAACTGTTTTTT

J gene: TRBJ2-7
clone size: many
CDR3 length: 14
D gene: -
V gene: TRBV2
CDR3 protein: CATRQTKESYEQYF
CDR3 DNA: TGTGCCACAAGACAAACCAAGGAATCCTACGAGCAGTACTTC

J gene: TRBJ2-7
clone size: few
CDR3 length: 15
D gene: TRBD1
V gene: TRBV5-1
CDR3 protein: CASSITGTGTHEQYF
CDR3 DNA: TGCGCCAGCAGCATAACCGGGACAGGTACCCACGAGCAGTACTTC

J gene: TRBJ2-7
clone size: many
CDR3 length: 13
D gene: TRBD2
V gene: TRBV12-3/TRBV12-4
CDR3 protein: CASRASGNRKQYF
CDR3 DNA: TGTGCCAGCAGAGCAAGCGGGAACAGGAAGCAGTACTTC

J gene: TRBJ2-3
clone size: -
CDR3 length: 16
D gene: TRBD2
V gene: TRBV20-1
CDR3 protein: CSATILAGGPSDTQYF
CDR3 DNA: TGCAGTGCTACCATACTAGCGGGAGGGCCCTCAGATACGCAGTATTTT

J gene: TRBJ1-4
clone size: many
CDR3 length: 14
D gene: -
V gene: TRBV12-3/TRBV12-4
CDR3 protein: CASTPSGAYEKLFF
CDR3 DNA: TGTGCCAGCACCCCCTCGGGGGCGTATGAAAAACTGTTTTTT

J gene: TRBJ1-5
clone size: many
CDR3 length: 15
D gene: -
V gene: TRBV6-2/TRBV6-3
CDR3 protein: CASSEAVQGGGPQHF
CDR3 DNA: TGTGCCAGCAGTGAAGCTGTCCAGGGTGGCGGCCCCCAGCATTTT

J gene: TRBJ1-1
clone size: many
CDR3 length: 14
D gene: -
V gene: TRBV28
CDR3 protein: CASSFQGLIAEAFF
CDR3 DNA: TGTGCCAGCAGTTTTCAGGGGTTGATCGCTGAAGCTTTCTTT

J gene: TRBJ2-3
clone size: many
CDR3 length: 15
D gene: -
V gene: TRBV6-2/TRBV6-3
CDR3 protein: CASSAAGTTTDTQYF
CDR3 DNA: TGTGCCAGCAGTGCGGCCGGGACAACAACAGATACGCAGTATTTT

J gene: TRBJ2-1
clone size: many
CDR3 length: 16
D gene: TRBD2
V gene: TRBV7-6
CDR3 protein: CASSSTSGGAPGEQFF
CDR3 DNA: TGTGCCAGCAGTTCTACTAGCGGGGGGGCCCCGGGTGAGCAGTTCTTC

J gene: TRBJ2-7
clone size: many
CDR3 length: 16
D gene: -
V gene: TRBV28
CDR3 protein: CASRPPPSSFPYEQYF
CDR3 DNA: TGTGCCAGCAGACCCCCCCCTAGCTCCTTCCCCTACGAGCAGTACTTC

J gene: TRBJ1-1
clone size: many
CDR3 length: 14
D gene: -
V gene: TRBV11-2
CDR3 protein: CASTAPLAGTEAFF
CDR3 DNA: TGTGCCAGCACTGCCCCCCTGGCTGGCACTGAAGCTTTCTTT

J gene: TRBJ1-2
clone size: many
CDR3 length: 15
D gene: -
V gene: TRBV2
CDR3 protein: CASRGLKNHLYGYTF
CDR3 DNA: TGTGCCAGCAGAGGGCTGAAGAATCACCTCTATGGCTACACCTTC

J gene: TRBJ2-2
clone size: many
CDR3 length: 13
D gene: TRBD1
V gene: TRBV12-3/TRBV12-4
CDR3 protein: CASRQGATGELFF
CDR3 DNA: TGTGCCAGTCGACAGGGGGCCACCGGGGAGCTGTTTTTT

J gene: TRBJ1-4
clone size: few
CDR3 length: 14
D gene: -
V gene: TRBV29-1
CDR3 protein: CSVVPGREPEKLFF
CDR3 DNA: TGCAGCGTTGTCCCAGGGAGGGAACCCGAAAAACTGTTTTTT

J gene: TRBJ1-6
clone size: -
CDR3 length: 12
D gene: -
V gene: TRBV3-1
CDR3 protein: CASSQSWPPLHF
CDR3 DNA: TGTGCCAGCAGCCAAAGTTGGCCACCCCTCCACTTT

J gene: TRBJ2-1
clone size: many
CDR3 length: 15
D gene: TRBD2
V gene: TRBV11-3
CDR3 protein: CASSPGTSAYNEQFF
CDR3 DNA: TGTGCCAGCAGCCCCGGGACTAGCGCCTACAATGAGCAGTTCTTC

J gene: TRBJ1-4
clone size: many
CDR3 length: 13
D gene: TRBD1
V gene: TRBV20-1
CDR3 protein: CSARTGGGEKLFF
CDR3 DNA: TGCAGTGCCAGGACAGGGGGCGGTGAAAAACTGTTTTTT

J gene: TRBJ1-2
clone size: many
CDR3 length: 14
D gene: -
V gene: TRBV27
CDR3 protein: CASRYSPGSYGYTF
CDR3 DNA: TGTGCCAGCAGATACAGCCCCGGGTCATATGGCTACACCTTC

J gene: TRBJ2-7
clone size: few
CDR3 length: 13
D gene: TRBD1
V gene: TRBV6-1
CDR3 protein: CASKDRALGERYF
CDR3 DNA: TGTGCCAGCAAGGACAGGGCTCTCGGGGAGCGGTACTTC

J gene: TRBJ1-6
clone size: many
CDR3 length: 15
D gene: -
V gene: TRBV7-2
CDR3 protein: CASSVGRIQDSPLHF
CDR3 DNA: TGTGCCAGCAGCGTCGGACGAATTCAGGATTCACCCCTCCACTTT

J gene: TRBJ1-1
clone size: many
CDR3 length: 13
D gene: -
V gene: TRBV20-1
CDR3 protein: CSARDGGNTEAFF
CDR3 DNA: TGCAGTGCTAGAGACGGGGGGAACACTGAAGCTTTCTTT

J gene: TRBJ2-1
clone size: many
CDR3 length: 12
D gene: TRBD1
V gene: TRBV6-9
CDR3 protein: CASSSYPGQVFF
CDR3 DNA: TGTGCCAGCAGTTCATACCCGGGACAGGTATTCTTC

J gene: TRBJ2-3
clone size: -
CDR3 length: 20
D gene: TRBD2
V gene: TRBV28
CDR3 protein: CASNIYDPLGLAGATDTQYF
CDR3 DNA: TGTGCCAGCAATATCTATGACCCCCTCGGACTAGCGGGAGCCACAGATACGCAGTATTTT

J gene: TRBJ2-7
clone size: many
CDR3 length: 13
D gene: -
V gene: TRBV6-1
CDR3 protein: CASSEIWEVEQYF
CDR3 DNA: TGTGCCAGCAGTGAAATCTGGGAGGTCGAGCAGTACTTC

J gene: TRBJ1-5
clone size: few
CDR3 length: 16
D gene: -
V gene: TRBV27
CDR3 protein: CASRGDSGGGNQPQHF
CDR3 DNA: TGTGCCAGCAGGGGGGACTCGGGGGGAGGCAATCAGCCCCAGCATTTT

J gene: TRBJ2-1
clone size: many
CDR3 length: 11
D gene: -
V gene: TRBV29-1
CDR3 protein: CSVARGPEQFF
CDR3 DNA: TGCAGCGTTGCTAGGGGCCCTGAGCAGTTCTTC

J gene: TRBJ2-7
clone size: -
CDR3 length: 16
D gene: TRBD2
V gene: TRBV7-9
CDR3 protein: CASSGGGKGIPYEQYF
CDR3 DNA: TGTGCCAGCAGCGGGGGGGGGAAAGGCATCCCCTACGAGCAGTACTTC

J gene: TRBJ1-4
clone size: -
CDR3 length: 13
D gene: -
V gene: TRBV12-5
CDR3 protein: CATARGGTEKLFF
CDR3 DNA: TGTGCTACCGCCAGGGGAGGCACAGAAAAACTGTTTTTT

J gene: TRBJ2-2
clone size: -
CDR3 length: 15
D gene: TRBD2
V gene: TRBV6-1
CDR3 protein: CASSRTSVDTGELFF
CDR3 DNA: TGTGCCAGCAGTAGGACTAGTGTAGACACCGGGGAGCTGTTTTTT

J gene: TRBJ1-1
clone size: many
CDR3 length: 16
D gene: -
V gene: TRBV2
CDR3 protein: CASIYPIGPGETEAFF
CDR3 DNA: TGTGCCAGCATTTACCCTATCGGACCGGGCGAAACTGAAGCTTTCTTT

J gene: TRBJ2-5
clone size: many
CDR3 length: 12
D gene: -
V gene: TRBV20-1
CDR3 protein: CSADEWKETQYF
CDR3 DNA: TGCAGTGCCGACGAGTGGAAAGAGACCCAGTACTTC

J gene: TRBJ2-1
clone size: -
CDR3 length: 13
D gene: -
V gene: TRBV7-2
CDR3 protein: CASSLPTTNEQFF
CDR3 DNA: TGTGCCAGCAGCTTACCGACTACAAATGAGCAGTTCTTC

J gene: TRBJ2-1
clone size: -
CDR3 length: 14
D gene: TRBD2
V gene: TRBV27
CDR3 protein: CASSLLGLAIEQFF
CDR3 DNA: TGTGCCAGCAGTTTACTGGGACTAGCAATTGAGCAGTTCTTC

J gene: TRBJ1-1
clone size: many
CDR3 length: 16
D gene: -
V gene: TRBV7-2
CDR3 protein: CASSLVAGTGNTEAFF
CDR3 DNA: TGTGCCAGCAGCTTAGTGGCGGGAACGGGGAACACTGAAGCTTTCTTT

J gene: TRBJ2-7
clone size: -
CDR3 length: 18
D gene: TRBD1
V gene: TRBV28
CDR3 protein: CASSFSDSRQGPPYEQYF
CDR3 DNA: TGTGCCAGCAGTTTTAGTGATTCCCGACAGGGGCCCCCCTACGAGCAGTACTTC